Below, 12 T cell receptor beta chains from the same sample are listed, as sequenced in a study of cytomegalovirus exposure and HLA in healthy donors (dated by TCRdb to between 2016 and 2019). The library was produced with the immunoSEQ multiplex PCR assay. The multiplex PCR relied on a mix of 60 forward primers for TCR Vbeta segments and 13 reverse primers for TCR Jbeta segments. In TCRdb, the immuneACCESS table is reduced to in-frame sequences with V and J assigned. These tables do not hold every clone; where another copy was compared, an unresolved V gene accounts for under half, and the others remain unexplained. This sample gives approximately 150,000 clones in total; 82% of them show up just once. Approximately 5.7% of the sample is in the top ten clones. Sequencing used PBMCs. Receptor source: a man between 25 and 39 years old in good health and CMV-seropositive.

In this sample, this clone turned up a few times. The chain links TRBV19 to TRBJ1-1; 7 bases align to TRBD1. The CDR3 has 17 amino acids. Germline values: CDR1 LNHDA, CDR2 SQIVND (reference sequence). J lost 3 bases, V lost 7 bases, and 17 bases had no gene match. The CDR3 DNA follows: TGTGCCAGTATTCCCTCACAGGGGAGCAGCCGGGACACTGAAGCTTTCTTT. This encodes CASIPSQGSSRDTEAFF.

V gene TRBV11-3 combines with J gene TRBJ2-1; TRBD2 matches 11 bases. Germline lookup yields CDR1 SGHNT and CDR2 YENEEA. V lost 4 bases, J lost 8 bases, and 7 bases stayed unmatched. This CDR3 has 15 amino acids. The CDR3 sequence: CASSSTSGGGHEQFF. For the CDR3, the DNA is TGTGCCAGCAGCTCCACTAGCGGGGGTGGGCATGAGCAGTTCTTC. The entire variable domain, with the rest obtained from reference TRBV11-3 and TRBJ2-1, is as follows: EAGVVQSPRYKIIEKKQPVAFWCNPISGHNTLYWYLQNLGQGPELLIRYENEEAVDDSQLPKDRFSAERLKGVDSTLKIQPAELGDSAVYLCASSSTSGGGHEQFFGPGTRLTVL.

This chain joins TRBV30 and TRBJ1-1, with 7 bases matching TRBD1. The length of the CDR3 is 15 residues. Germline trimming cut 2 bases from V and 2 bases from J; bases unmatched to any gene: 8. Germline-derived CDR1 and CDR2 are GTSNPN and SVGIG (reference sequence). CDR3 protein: CAWSPGTAKNTEAFF. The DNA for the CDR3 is TGTGCCTGGAGTCCGGGGACAGCCAAAAACACTGAAGCTTTCTTT.

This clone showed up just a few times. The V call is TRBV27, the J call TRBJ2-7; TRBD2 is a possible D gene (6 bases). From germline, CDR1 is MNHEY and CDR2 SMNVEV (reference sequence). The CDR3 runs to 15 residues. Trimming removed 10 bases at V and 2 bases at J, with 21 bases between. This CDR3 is CATGRFGGMAYEQYF. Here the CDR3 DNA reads TGTGCCACCGGCCGTTTCGGCGGGATGGCCTACGAGCAGTACTTC.

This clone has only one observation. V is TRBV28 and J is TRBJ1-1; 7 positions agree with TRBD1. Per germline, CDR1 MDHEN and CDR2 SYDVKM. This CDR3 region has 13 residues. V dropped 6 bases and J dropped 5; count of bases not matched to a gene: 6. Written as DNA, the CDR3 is TGTGCCAGCAGGAAACAGGGGAGGACTGAAGCTTTCTTT. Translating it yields CASRKQGRTEAFF.

CDR3 sequence reads: CASSLDSLSTDTQYF. Here the CDR3 DNA reads TGTGCCAGCAGCCTTGACAGCCTTAGCACAGATACGCAGTATTTT. This chain links TRBV11-2 with TRBJ2-3; D is possibly TRBD1 (5 bases). Trimming pared 5 bases from V and 0 bases from J, leaving 12 bases between. Germline V gene data show CDR1 as SGHAT and CDR2 as FQNNGV. The CDR3 is made up of 15 amino acids.

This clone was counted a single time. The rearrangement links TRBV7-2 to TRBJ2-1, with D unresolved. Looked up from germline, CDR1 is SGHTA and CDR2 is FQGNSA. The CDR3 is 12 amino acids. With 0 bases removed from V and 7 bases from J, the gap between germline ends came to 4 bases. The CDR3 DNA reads TGTGCCAGCAGCTTAGCCGTAAATGAGCAGTTCTTC. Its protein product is CASSLAVNEQFF.

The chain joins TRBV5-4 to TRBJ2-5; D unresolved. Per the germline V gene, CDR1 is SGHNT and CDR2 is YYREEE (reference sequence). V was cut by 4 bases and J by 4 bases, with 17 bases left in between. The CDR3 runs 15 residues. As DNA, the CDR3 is TGTGCCAGCAGCCATGAGACATTGGGTGGAGAGACCCAGTACTTC. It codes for CASSHETLGGETQYF.

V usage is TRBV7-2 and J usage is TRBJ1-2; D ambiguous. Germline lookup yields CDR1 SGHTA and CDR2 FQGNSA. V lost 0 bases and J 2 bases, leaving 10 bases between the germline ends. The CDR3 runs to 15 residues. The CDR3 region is CASSLAPQLNYGYTF. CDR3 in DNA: TGTGCCAGCAGCTTAGCGCCACAGCTGAACTATGGCTACACCTTC. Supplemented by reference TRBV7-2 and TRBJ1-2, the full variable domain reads GAGVSQSPSNKVTEKGKDVELRCDPISGHTALYWYRQSLGQGLEFLIYFQGNSAPDKSGLPSDRFSAERTGGSVSTLTIQRTQQEDSAVYLCASSLAPQLNYGYTFGSGTRLTVV.

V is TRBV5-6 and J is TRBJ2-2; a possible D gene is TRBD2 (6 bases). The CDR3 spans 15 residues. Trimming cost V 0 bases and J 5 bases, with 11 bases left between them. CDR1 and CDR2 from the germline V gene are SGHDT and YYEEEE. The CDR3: CASSLGGVGTGELFF. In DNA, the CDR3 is TGTGCCAGCAGCTTGGGCGGGGTTGGGACCGGGGAGCTGTTTTTT.

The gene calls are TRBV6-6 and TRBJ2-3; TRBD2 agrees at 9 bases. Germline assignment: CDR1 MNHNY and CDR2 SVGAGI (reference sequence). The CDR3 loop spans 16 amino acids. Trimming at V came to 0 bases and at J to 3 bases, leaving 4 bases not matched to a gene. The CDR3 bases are TGTGCCAGCAGTTACTCGGAGCGGGAGGCAACAGATACGCAGTATTTT. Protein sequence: CASSYSEREATDTQYF.

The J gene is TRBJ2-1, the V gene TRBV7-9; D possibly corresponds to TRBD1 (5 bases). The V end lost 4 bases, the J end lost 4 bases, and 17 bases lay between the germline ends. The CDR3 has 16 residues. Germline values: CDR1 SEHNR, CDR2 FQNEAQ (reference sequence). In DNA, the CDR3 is TGTGCCAGCAGCTCGCCTAGGGGTGACGCGTACAATGAGCAGTTCTTC. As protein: CASSSPRGDAYNEQFF.